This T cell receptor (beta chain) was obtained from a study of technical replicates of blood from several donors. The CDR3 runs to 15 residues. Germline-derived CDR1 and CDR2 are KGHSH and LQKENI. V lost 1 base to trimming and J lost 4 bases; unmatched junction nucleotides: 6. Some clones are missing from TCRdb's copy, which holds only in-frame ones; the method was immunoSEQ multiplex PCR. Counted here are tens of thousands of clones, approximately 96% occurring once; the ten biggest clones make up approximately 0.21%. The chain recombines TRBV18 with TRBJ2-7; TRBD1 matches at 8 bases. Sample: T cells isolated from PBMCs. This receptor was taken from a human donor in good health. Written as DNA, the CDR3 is TGTGCCAGCTCACCACGGACAGGGCTGAGTTACGAGCAGTACTTC. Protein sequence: CASSPRTGLSYEQYF.